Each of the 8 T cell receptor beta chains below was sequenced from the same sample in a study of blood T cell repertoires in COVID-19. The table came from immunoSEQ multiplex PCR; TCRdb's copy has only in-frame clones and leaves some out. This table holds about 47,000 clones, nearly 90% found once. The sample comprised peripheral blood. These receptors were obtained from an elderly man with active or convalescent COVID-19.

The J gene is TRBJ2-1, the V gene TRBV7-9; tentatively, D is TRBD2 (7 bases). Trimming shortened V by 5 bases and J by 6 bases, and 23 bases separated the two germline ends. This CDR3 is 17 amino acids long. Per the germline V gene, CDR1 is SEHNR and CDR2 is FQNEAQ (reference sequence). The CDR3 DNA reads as TGTGCCAGCAGCCCCCGGGTCGGGGGGCCGAGGTCCAATGAGCAGTTCTTC. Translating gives CASSPRVGGPRSNEQFF.

The CDR3 bases are TGTGCCACCAGCGCAGGGGAAATCGCAACTAATGAAAAACTGTTTTTT. The encoded protein is CATSAGEIATNEKLFF. This chain uses TRBV24-1 with TRBJ1-4; TRBD1 might be the D (6 bases). V was shortened by 7 bases and J by 0 bases, with 14 bases between the two germline ends. This CDR3 has 16 amino acids. Germline V gene data show CDR1 as KGHDR and CDR2 as SFDVKD.

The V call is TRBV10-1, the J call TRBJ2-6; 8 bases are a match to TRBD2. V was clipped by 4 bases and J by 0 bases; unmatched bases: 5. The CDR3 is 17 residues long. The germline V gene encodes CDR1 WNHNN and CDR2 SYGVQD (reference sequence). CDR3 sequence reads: CASSGSGTVSGANVLTF. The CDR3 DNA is TGCGCCAGCAGTGGTAGCGGGACCGTCTCTGGGGCCAACGTCCTGACTTTC.

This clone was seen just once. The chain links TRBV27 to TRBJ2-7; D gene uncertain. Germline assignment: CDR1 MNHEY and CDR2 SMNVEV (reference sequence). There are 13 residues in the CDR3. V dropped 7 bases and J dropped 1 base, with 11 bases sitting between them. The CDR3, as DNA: TGTGCCAGCAATAGGCAGGATTCCTACGAGCAGTACTTC. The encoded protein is CASNRQDSYEQYF.

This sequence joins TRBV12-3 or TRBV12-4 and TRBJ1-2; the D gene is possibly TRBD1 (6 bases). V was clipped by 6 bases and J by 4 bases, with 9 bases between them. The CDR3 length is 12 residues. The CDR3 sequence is CASSVQGYGYTF. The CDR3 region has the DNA TGTGCCAGCAGCGTACAGGGCTATGGCTACACCTTC.

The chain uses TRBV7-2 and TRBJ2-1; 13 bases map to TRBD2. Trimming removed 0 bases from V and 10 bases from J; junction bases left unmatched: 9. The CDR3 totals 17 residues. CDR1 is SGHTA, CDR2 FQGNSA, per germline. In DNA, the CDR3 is TGTGCCAGCAGCTTAGCAGGGGGACTAGCGGGAAAATACGAGCAGTTCTTC. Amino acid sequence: CASSLAGGLAGKYEQFF.

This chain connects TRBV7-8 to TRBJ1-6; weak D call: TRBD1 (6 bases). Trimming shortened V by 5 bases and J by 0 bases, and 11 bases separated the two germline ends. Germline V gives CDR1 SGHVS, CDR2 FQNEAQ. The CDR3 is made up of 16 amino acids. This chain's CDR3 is CASSHRVSSYNSPLHF. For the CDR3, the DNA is TGTGCCAGCAGCCACAGGGTGAGCTCCTATAATTCACCCCTCCACTTT.

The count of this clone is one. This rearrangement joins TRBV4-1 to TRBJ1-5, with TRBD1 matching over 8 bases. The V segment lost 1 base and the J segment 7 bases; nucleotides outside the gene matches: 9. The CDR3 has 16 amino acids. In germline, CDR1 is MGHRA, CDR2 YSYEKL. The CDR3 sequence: CASSQVEQGAWQPQHF. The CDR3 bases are TGCGCCAGCAGCCAAGTCGAGCAGGGGGCTTGGCAGCCCCAGCATTTT.